The 18 T cell receptor beta chains listed next were all sequenced from one sample in a study of T cells in Graves' hyperthyroidism and ophthalmopathy. TCR beta CDR3 sequences were amplified from RNA transcripts. Primed by the HTBI set, a first-round RT-PCR was run on the TCR CDR3. TCRdb itself ran the multiplex PCR reads through MiXCR, one entry per CDR3 protein. The sample has hundreds of thousands of distinct CDR3 sequences, about two fifths seen once. Sequenced: blood. The receptors stem from a man between 18 and 35 years old with Graves' hyperthyroidism.

Only a few counts were recorded for this clonotype. V gene TRBV20-1 combines with J gene TRBJ1-1; D perhaps matches TRBD1 (6 bases). Germline CDR1 DFQATT, CDR2 SNEGSKA (reference sequence). V was clipped by 2 bases and J by 0 bases, with 13 bases between them. This CDR3 region has 15 residues. The DNA for the CDR3 is TGCAGTGCTAGAAGGTGGGACAAAATGAACACTGAAGCTTTCTTT. It specifies CSARRWDKMNTEAFF.

The V call is TRBV19, the J call TRBJ2-5, with TRBD1 as a possible D gene (5 bases). The germline V gene has CDR1 LNHDA and CDR2 SQIVND (reference sequence). The V gene lost 3 bases and the J gene lost 2 bases, with 13 bases spanning the gap. There are 15 residues in the CDR3. As DNA, the CDR3 is TGTGCCAGTAGTATGGTAGACAGCCCTCAAGAGACCCAGTACTTC. Protein product: CASSMVDSPQETQYF.

The chain employs TRBV19 and TRBJ2-7; D is unresolved. The CDR3 covers 12 residues. The ends were cut back, 4 bases at V and 3 bases at J, with 7 bases in the middle. Germline values: CDR1 LNHDA, CDR2 SQIVND (reference sequence). CDR3: CASSTGNYEQYF. In nucleotides, the CDR3 is TGTGCCAGTAGTACCGGTAACTACGAGCAGTACTTC.

This clonotype was recorded at least ten times. The chain has TRBV19 and TRBJ1-5; D is undetermined. Between the trimmed V and J ends, which lost 3 bases and 3 bases, there was a span of 9 bases. Germline V gene data show CDR1 as LNHDA and CDR2 as SQIVND (reference sequence). The CDR3 runs 14 residues. CDR3 loop: CASSIRAYNQPQHF. CDR3 in DNA: TGTGCCAGTAGTATTAGGGCCTACAATCAGCCCCAGCATTTT. Together with reference TRBV19 and TRBJ1-5, the CDR3 gives the full variable domain: DGGITQSPKYLFRKEGQNVTLSCEQNLNHDAMYWYRQDPGQGLRLIYYSQIVNDFQKGDIAEGYSVSREKKESFPLTVTSAQKNPTAFYLCASSIRAYNQPQHFGDGTRLSIL.

Only a few counts were recorded for this clonotype. J is TRBJ1-4 and V is TRBV9, with D possibly TRBD1 on 6 matching bases. The germline V and J ends were trimmed by 0 bases and 3 bases, with 12 bases remaining between them. Germline CDR1 SGDLS, CDR2 YYNGEE. The length of the CDR3 is 16 residues. The CDR3 DNA reads TGTGCCAGCAGCGTAGCTACGGGGGCAGCTAATGAAAAACTGTTTTTT. It translates to CASSVATGAANEKLFF.

This clonotype was seen only a few times. J is TRBJ2-5 and V is TRBV20-1, with 8 bases aligning to TRBD2. The V segment lost 3 bases and the J segment 2 bases; nucleotides outside the gene matches: 5. Germline values: CDR1 DFQATT, CDR2 SNEGSKA (reference sequence). CDR3 length equals 14 residues. This CDR3 is CSASRGGPQETQYF. In DNA, the CDR3 is TGCAGTGCTAGCCGGGGGGGGCCTCAAGAGACCCAGTACTTC.

The rearrangement joins TRBV7-2 to TRBJ2-7, with 7 bases matching TRBD1. The CDR3 contains 14 residues. The ends lost 3 bases at V and 6 bases at J; junction bases unmatched: 8. The germline V gene has CDR1 SGHTA and CDR2 FQGNSA. As DNA, the CDR3 is TGTGCCAGCAGCTTGGTGACAGGGACCTGCGAGCAGTACTTC. Residues: CASSLVTGTCEQYF.

This clonotype was counted ten times or more. The chain links TRBV4-1 to TRBJ1-3, with no clear D. There are 15 residues in the CDR3. The germline CDR1 and CDR2 sequences are MGHRA and YSYEKL. Trimming shortened V by 0 bases and J by 4 bases, and 10 bases separated the two germline ends. CDR3: CASSQDRGAGNTIYF. The CDR3, as DNA: TGCGCCAGCAGCCAAGATCGAGGTGCCGGAAACACCATATATTTT.

The genes are TRBV6-1 and TRBJ1-1; D is ambiguous. This CDR3 is built from 12 residues. CDR1 is MNHNS and CDR2 is SASEGT in the germline V gene. V lost 7 bases to trimming and J lost 3 bases, with 9 bases between them. This chain's CDR3 is CASTEVYTEAFF. The CDR3 DNA reads as TGTGCCAGCACCGAGGTGTACACTGAAGCTTTCTTT.

The gene calls are TRBV12-5 and TRBJ2-7, with TRBD2 as a possible D gene (5 bases). V was trimmed by 6 bases and J by 2 bases, leaving 11 bases between them. The CDR3 is 13 amino acids. CDR1 is LGHNT and CDR2 is FRNRAP in the germline V gene. CDR3 sequence: CASGPAGAYEQYF. CDR3 DNA sequence: TGTGCTAGTGGCCCGGCCGGGGCCTACGAGCAGTACTTC.

This chain links TRBV11-1 with TRBJ2-2; tentatively, D is TRBD1 (5 bases). The germline V gene has CDR1 SGHAT and CDR2 FQDESV (reference sequence). V lost 5 bases and J 6 bases, leaving 19 bases between the germline ends. The CDR3 has 16 residues. CDR3 DNA: TGTGCCAGCAGCGATCGGTTTGGCAGGGAAGCCGGGGAGCTGTTTTTT. It is translated as CASSDRFGREAGELFF. Together with reference TRBV11-1 and TRBJ2-2, the CDR3 gives the full variable domain: EAEVAQSPRYKITEKSQAVAFWCDPISGHATLYWYRQILGQGPELLVQFQDESVVDDSQLPKDRFSAERLKGVDSTLKIQPAELGDSAMYLCASSDRFGREAGELFFGEGSRLTVL.

This clonotype was seen repeatedly, ten times or more. The chain uses TRBV10-3 and TRBJ2-5; D gene uncertain. Between the trimmed V and J ends, which lost 2 bases and 3 bases, there was a span of 10 bases. The CDR3 totals 14 residues. CDR1 is ENHRY, CDR2 SYGVKD, per germline. The chain's CDR3 is CAISEAGSKETQYF. In DNA, the CDR3 is TGTGCCATCAGTGAGGCCGGCAGCAAAGAGACCCAGTACTTC.

Ten or more counts support this clonotype. The rearrangement links TRBV29-1 to TRBJ1-1; D is undetermined. This CDR3 spans 11 amino acids. Per germline, CDR1 SQVTM and CDR2 ANQGSEA. V lost 0 bases, J lost 11 bases, and 10 bases lay in between. The CDR3 DNA sequence: TGCAGCGTTGAAGACGGCCTCACGGCTTTCTTT. This translates into CSVEDGLTAFF.

This sequence joins TRBV25-1 and TRBJ2-6; TRBD1 might be the D (6 bases). V gave up 4 bases and J gave up 0 bases, with 13 bases separating them. The CDR3 contains 17 residues. Germline CDR1 reads MGHDK; CDR2 reads SYGVNS. CDR3: CASSVTRGVSGANVLTF. The CDR3 DNA sequence: TGTGCCAGCAGTGTGACCAGGGGAGTCTCTGGGGCCAACGTCCTGACTTTC.

DNA of the CDR3: TGTGCCAGTAGTGGACGGGGGAATGAAGCTTTCTTT. This codes for CASSGRGNEAFF. The chain combines TRBV19 with TRBJ1-1, with D possibly matching TRBD1 (5 bases). The CDR3 sequence is 12 residues long. The germline gives CDR1 LNHDA, CDR2 SQIVND (reference sequence). The V gene lost 5 bases and the J gene lost 7 bases, with 11 bases spanning the gap. Full variable domain (outside the CDR3, taken from reference TRBV19 and TRBJ1-1): DGGITQSPKYLFRKEGQNVTLSCEQNLNHDAMYWYRQDPGQGLRLIYYSQIVNDFQKGDIAEGYSVSREKKESFPLTVTSAQKNPTAFYLCASSGRGNEAFFGQGTRLTVV.

The sample holds many counts of this clonotype. The chain combines TRBV29-1 with TRBJ2-7; D remains unclear. Germline CDR1 is SQVTM and CDR2 is ANQGSEA. Trimming shortened V by 4 bases and J by 4 bases, and 14 bases separated the two germline ends. CDR3 length equals 13 residues. In DNA, the CDR3 is TGCAGCGTTGTGGGGATGCCTGGATACGAGCAGTACTTC. This sequence encodes CSVVGMPGYEQYF.

This clonotype occurred a few times. CDR3 DNA: TGTGCCAGCGAACCCGGAAGGCGAAATCAGCCCCAGCATTTT. Amino acids: CASEPGRRNQPQHF. The chain has TRBV7-8 and TRBJ1-5, with D hard to call. This CDR3 is built from 14 residues. Deletions cut 8 bases from V and 4 bases from J, with 15 bases between. Germline CDR1 and CDR2: SGHVS and FQNEAQ. Full variable domain (missing parts from reference TRBV7-8 and TRBJ1-5): GAGVSQSPRYKVAKRGQDVALRCDPISGHVSLFWYQQALGQGPEFLTYFQNEAQLDKSGLPSDRFFAERPEGSVSTLKIQRTQQEDSAVYLCASEPGRRNQPQHFGDGTRLSIL.

A note on this clonotype: Relative to the germline gene, one junction end is altered; a read error may explain this. The chain is built from TRBV10-1 and TRBJ1-6, with 8 positions matching TRBD1. The CDR3 has 14 amino acids. Germline V CDR1 and CDR2: WNHNN, SYGVQD (reference sequence). The CDR3 spells CASSPGGPGSPLHF. Here the CDR3 DNA reads TGTGCCAGCTCACCAGGGGGCCCTGGTTCACCCCTCCACTTT.